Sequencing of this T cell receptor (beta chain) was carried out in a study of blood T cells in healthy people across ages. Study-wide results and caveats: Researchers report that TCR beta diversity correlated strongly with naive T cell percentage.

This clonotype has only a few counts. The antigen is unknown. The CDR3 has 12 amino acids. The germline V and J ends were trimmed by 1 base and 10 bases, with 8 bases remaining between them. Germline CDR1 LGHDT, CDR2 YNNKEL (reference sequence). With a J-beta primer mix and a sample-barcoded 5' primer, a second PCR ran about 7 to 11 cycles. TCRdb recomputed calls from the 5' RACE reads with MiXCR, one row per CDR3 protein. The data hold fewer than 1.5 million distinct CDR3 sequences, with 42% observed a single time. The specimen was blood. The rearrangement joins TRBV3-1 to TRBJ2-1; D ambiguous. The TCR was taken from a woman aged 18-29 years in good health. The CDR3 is CASSQGKSEQFF. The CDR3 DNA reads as TGTGCCAGCAGCCAAGGGAAATCCGAGCAGTTCTTC.